The clone carrying this T cell receptor beta chain was counted a single time. This CDR3 is also generated by other DNA sequences in the sample. The data were taken from a study of blood T cell repertoires in COVID-19. Only in-frame clones appear in the TCRdb table, and some are missing; sequencing was by immunoSEQ multiplex PCR. The top ten clones hold just over 2% of a sample with about 130,000 clones, roughly 92% of them seen once. Germline CDR1 KGHSH, CDR2 LQKENI. The CDR3 extends over 15 amino acids. The ends lost 6 bases at V and 3 bases at J; junction bases unmatched: 5. This clonotype was sampled from a man aged 45-60 years with COVID-19, enrolled during active disease. Sequences were obtained from peripheral blood. This sequence joins TRBV18 and TRBJ2-3; 11 positions match TRBD2. The CDR3 DNA reads as TGTGCCAGCTCTCCTACTAGCGGGAGAACAGATACGCAGTATTTT. Translated, it gives CASSPTSGRTDTQYF.